A single sample gave rise to the 21 T cell receptor beta chains below, sequenced in a study of blood T cell repertoires in COVID-19. Profiling relied on immunoSEQ multiplex PCR, and the TCRdb table lists in-frame clones only, not all of them. Seen here are roughly 43,000 clones, about 91% observed once, and the top ten hold 3.5% to 4.5%. The sequencing input was peripheral blood. All receptors derive from a human donor in a cohort sampled during active COVID-19.

The chain is built from TRBV6-5 and TRBJ1-6; TRBD1 agrees at 8 bases. After removal of 7 bases from V and 12 bases from J, the junction contained 11 bases not matched to a gene. The CDR3 has 14 amino acids. The germline V gene has CDR1 MNHEY and CDR2 SVGAGI. The CDR3 nucleotides read TGTGCCAGCACCCTGGACAGGGTCGTAAGACCCCTCCACTTT. This gives the protein CASTLDRVVRPLHF.

This clone was seen a handful of times. The CDR3 protein is CASSDRTSPNTEAFF. CDR3 in DNA: TGTGCCAGCAGCGACAGAACCTCCCCTAACACTGAAGCTTTCTTT. The rearrangement uses TRBV9 and TRBJ1-1; D is undetermined. This CDR3 spans 15 amino acids. V was clipped by 3 bases and J by 2 bases, with 14 bases between them. Germline V gene lookup returns CDR1 SGDLS and CDR2 YYNGEE.

This clone was found a few times. The rearrangement joins TRBV29-1 to TRBJ1-5, with 8 nucleotides matching TRBD1. Trimming cost V 6 bases and J 5 bases; bases outside gene matches: 6. CDR1 is SQVTM and CDR2 is ANQGSEA in the germline V gene. The CDR3 covers 13 residues. DNA for the CDR3: TGCAGCGTGGGAGACAGGGGCCATCAGCCCCAGCATTTT. It is translated as CSVGDRGHQPQHF.

This sequence joins TRBV10-3 and TRBJ2-7, with D possibly being TRBD1 (5 bases). This CDR3 region has 12 residues. With 10 bases removed from V and 5 bases from J, the gap between germline ends came to 15 bases. Per germline, CDR1 ENHRY and CDR2 SYGVKD. CDR3 region: CATKKGANEQYF. CDR3 nucleotides: TGTGCCACCAAAAAAGGGGCGAACGAGCAGTACTTC.

This chain uses TRBV27 with TRBJ2-1, with 8 bases fitting TRBD1. The germline V gene encodes CDR1 MNHEY and CDR2 SMNVEV (reference sequence). The CDR3 consists of 16 residues. The trim removed 2 bases at V and 6 bases at J, leaving 9 bases unmatched. The DNA for the CDR3 is TGTGCCAGCAGTTTAGAAGGACAGGGATTCGGCAATGAGCAGTTCTTC. It encodes CASSLEGQGFGNEQFF.

The chain carries TRBV5-4 and TRBJ2-5; 10 bases fit TRBD1. Germline CDR1 and CDR2: SGHNT and YYREEE (reference sequence). The CDR3 extends over 15 amino acids. After removal of 3 bases from V and 3 bases from J, the junction contained 5 bases not matched to a gene. The CDR3 coding sequence is TGTGCCAGCAGCTCCTCCGGGACAGGGGAAGAGACCCAGTACTTC. This translates into CASSSSGTGEETQYF.

The chain couples TRBV2 to TRBJ1-1; D is ambiguous. Germline CDR1 SNHLY, CDR2 FYNNEI. Trimming took off 3 bases at V and 0 bases at J, with 14 bases between the two ends. The CDR3 extends over 16 amino acids. This CDR3 is CASSDGPKAMNTEAFF. The CDR3, as DNA: TGTGCCAGCAGTGATGGGCCGAAGGCGATGAACACTGAAGCTTTCTTT. The complete variable domain, with remaining parts taken from reference TRBV2 and TRBJ1-1, reads EPEVTQTPSHQVTQMGQEVILRCVPISNHLYFYWYRQILGQKVEFLVSFYNNEISEKSEIFDDQFSVERPDGSNFTLKIRSTKLEDSAMYFCASSDGPKAMNTEAFFGQGTRLTVV.

The chain combines TRBV4-3 with TRBJ2-7, with D possibly being TRBD2 (6 bases). The V gene's germline CDR1 is LGHNA and CDR2 YSLEER. The V end lost 0 bases, the J end lost 3 bases, and 12 bases lay between the germline ends. The CDR3 is 15 amino acids. The chain's CDR3 is CASSQDLRGNYEQYF. The CDR3 nucleotides read TGCGCCAGCAGCCAAGATCTTCGGGGGAACTACGAGCAGTACTTC.

The genes are TRBV7-9 and TRBJ1-2; 8 positions match TRBD1. Trimming at V came to 5 bases and at J to 8 bases, leaving 4 bases not matched to a gene. Germline loops: CDR1 SEHNR, CDR2 FQNEAQ (reference sequence). The CDR3 is 12 amino acids. The CDR3 reads CASSHDRGGYTF. The DNA for the CDR3 is TGTGCCAGCAGCCACGACAGGGGAGGCTACACCTTC.

This chain joins TRBV28 and TRBJ1-1, with 7 bases fitting TRBD1. The germline V gene has CDR1 MDHEN and CDR2 SYDVKM. The CDR3 is 14 residues long. Trimming took 7 bases from V and 1 from J; bases not matched to a gene: 6. The CDR3 protein is CASTKWDRNTEAFF. The CDR3 DNA is TGTGCCAGCACCAAATGGGACAGGAACACTGAAGCTTTCTTT.

V usage is TRBV24-1 and J usage is TRBJ2-1, with 7 nucleotides matching TRBD2. The J segment lost 3 bases and the V segment lost 4 bases, leaving 8 bases of the junction unmatched. The CDR3 has 16 amino acids. The germline V gene encodes CDR1 KGHDR and CDR2 SFDVKD. The CDR3 region has the DNA TGTGCCACCAGTGACCCTACTAGCGCCGTCTACAATGAGCAGTTCTTC. Its protein product is CATSDPTSAVYNEQFF.

The rearrangement links TRBV7-9 to TRBJ2-1, with 7 positions matching TRBD1. Looked up from germline, CDR1 is SEHNR and CDR2 is FQNEAQ (reference sequence). The CDR3 runs to 14 residues. V lost 3 bases and J lost 6; bases outside the gene matches: 5. CDR3 loop: CASSFSQGINEQFF. In nucleotides, the CDR3 is TGTGCCAGCAGCTTTTCACAGGGGATCAATGAGCAGTTCTTC. The full variable domain, rest sourced from reference TRBV7-9 and TRBJ2-1, is DTGVSQNPRHKITKRGQNVTFRCDPISEHNRLYWYRQTLGQGPEFLTYFQNEAQLEKSRLLSDRFSAERPKGSFSTLEIQRTEQGDSAMYLCASSFSQGINEQFFGPGTRLTVL.

The chain joins TRBV3-1 (or the pseudogene TRBV3-2) to TRBJ2-5; 9 nucleotides match TRBD2. Germline CDR1 LGHDT, CDR2 YNNKEL (reference sequence). The V gene end was trimmed by 0 bases and the J gene end by 2 bases; junction bases not matched to a gene: 16. This CDR3 is built from 20 residues. CDR3 sequence: CASSQDLLRLAGSHQETQYF. CDR3 DNA sequence: TGTGCCAGCAGCCAAGACCTTTTGCGTCTAGCGGGGAGCCATCAAGAGACCCAGTACTTC.

The J gene is TRBJ1-4, the V gene TRBV5-1; D is unresolved. This CDR3 contains 16 residues. The germline V gene has CDR1 SGHRS and CDR2 YFSETQ. The V end was cut by 0 bases, the J end by 3 bases, with 12 bases between. CDR3: CASSLAPPGANEKLFF. The CDR3 bases are TGCGCCAGCAGCTTGGCGCCCCCCGGGGCTAATGAAAAACTGTTTTTT.

This clone was counted a few times. CDR3 sequence reads: CASSLDIPNTEAFF. CDR3 DNA: TGTGCCAGCAGCTTAGATATTCCGAACACTGAAGCTTTCTTT. This sequence joins TRBV11-2 and TRBJ1-1, with D uncertain. Germline CDR1 SGHAT, CDR2 FQNNGV. This CDR3 is 14 amino acids long. V was pared by 0 bases and J by 1 base, with 6 bases between.

The chain combines TRBV5-5 with TRBJ1-1; D is unclear. CDR3 length: 11 amino acids. In germline, CDR1 is SGHKS, CDR2 YYEKEE (reference sequence). V was pared by 3 bases and J by 7 bases, with 7 bases between. CDR3 amino acids: CASSSQIEAFF. The CDR3 bases are TGTGCCAGCAGCTCCCAAATTGAAGCTTTCTTT.

This clone has a handful of counts. Other DNA sequences in the sample encode the same CDR3. This chain links TRBV6-5 with TRBJ1-1, with D possibly TRBD1 on 5 matching bases. The CDR3 contains 14 residues. Trimming cost V 5 bases and J 2 bases, with 12 bases left between them. In germline, CDR1 is MNHEY, CDR2 SVGAGI. This CDR3 is CASSITGENTEAFF. The CDR3 DNA reads TGTGCCAGCAGTATTACAGGAGAAAACACTGAAGCTTTCTTT.

The chain has TRBV29-1 and TRBJ1-1; 8 bases line up with TRBD1. CDR3 length: 14 residues. Trimming cost V 4 bases and J 5 bases; bases outside gene matches: 9. Germline lookup yields CDR1 SQVTM and CDR2 ANQGSEA. The CDR3 DNA reads TGCAGCGTTGGGTTAGGGACAGGCCTGACTGAAGCTTTCTTT. Translating gives CSVGLGTGLTEAFF.

This chain joins TRBV6-4 and TRBJ2-1, with 10 bases that match TRBD2. This CDR3 is built from 15 residues. CDR1 MRHNA and CDR2 SNTAGT come from the germline V gene. The ends lost 3 bases at V and 10 bases at J; junction bases unmatched: 9. CDR3 bases: TGTGCCAGCAGTGAAGCGGGGGGGCCAAAAGGGGAGCAGTTCTTC. It codes for CASSEAGGPKGEQFF.

The rearrangement uses TRBV21-1 and TRBJ2-5; the D call TRBD2 from the table was never checked on the DNA. TRBV21-1 is shown as a pseudogene. CDR3 length: 15 amino acids. This CDR3 reads CASSTRTSEQETQYF. CDR3 bases: TGTGCCAGCAGCACCCGGACTAGCGAACAAGAGACCCAGTACTTC.

A single count supports this clone. This sequence joins TRBV25-1 and TRBJ2-1, with 8 positions matching TRBD1. J lost 9 bases, V lost 4 bases, and 14 bases had no gene match. In germline, CDR1 is MGHDK, CDR2 SYGVNS. The CDR3 is made up of 16 amino acids. In nucleotides, the CDR3 is TGTGCCAGCAGTGGAGGGGGACAGGTTGGAGTAGGTGAGCAGTTCTTC. Its protein is CASSGGGQVGVGEQFF.